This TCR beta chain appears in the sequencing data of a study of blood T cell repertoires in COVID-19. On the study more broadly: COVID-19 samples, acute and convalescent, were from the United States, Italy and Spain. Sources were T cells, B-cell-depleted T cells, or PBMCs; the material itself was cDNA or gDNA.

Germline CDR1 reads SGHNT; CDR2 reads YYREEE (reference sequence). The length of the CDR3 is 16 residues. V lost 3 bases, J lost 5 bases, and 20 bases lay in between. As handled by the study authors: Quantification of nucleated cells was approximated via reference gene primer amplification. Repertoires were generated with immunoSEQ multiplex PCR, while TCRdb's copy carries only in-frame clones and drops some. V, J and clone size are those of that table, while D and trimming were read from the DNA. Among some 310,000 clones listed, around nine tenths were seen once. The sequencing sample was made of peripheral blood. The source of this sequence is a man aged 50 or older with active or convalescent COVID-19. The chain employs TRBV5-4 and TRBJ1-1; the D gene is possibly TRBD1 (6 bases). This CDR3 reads CASSSGGQGRGTEAFF. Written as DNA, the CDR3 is TGTGCCAGCAGCTCCGGGGGGCAGGGCCGAGGGACTGAAGCTTTCTTT.